This T cell receptor (beta chain) was sequenced during a study of identical twins (dated by TCRdb to about 2016). Study-level background: To test whether fetal clonotypes persist, this study deep-sequenced TCR alpha and beta repertoires from monozygotic twins, from unrelated adults of various ages, and from cord blood. To rule out contamination, replicate twin experiments were performed at different times with different library preparation protocols. The paper's findings and limits, for the study overall: A weaker excess of twin sharing was found in beta out-of-frame sequences because the signal-to-noise ratio was lowered by fewer shared sequences. Compared with coincidental sharing between unrelated individuals, an excess of low generation-probability sequences was observed among out-of-frame TCR alpha sequences shared between twins. Conclusions relied on cross-sectional statistical analysis, since the same donors could not be followed over many years. Recombination models systematically underestimated out-of-frame TCR alpha sharing in monozygotic twins but agreed with sharing between unrelated individuals. Invariant T cells such as MAIT and iNKT could partly confound zero-insertion analyses, though diverse VJ usage argued against this for most clonotypes. Fewer insertions were carried by abundant cord blood beta clonotypes, a similar but weaker trend appeared in young adult naive repertoires, and no such trend appeared in memory repertoires.

Libraries came from 5' RACE. Data came from an Illumina HiSeq 2000. Template switching introduced a universal primer binding site; the final cDNA contained a unique molecular identifier, enabling accurate counting of TCR cDNA molecules. Specific primers in the conserved constant-segment region were used to synthesize first-strand cDNA for the TCR alpha and beta chains. To control for contamination, each cDNA library was double barcoded with a SMART-Mk sample barcode plus Illumina barcodes. TruSeq adapter sequences along with Illumina sample barcodes were introduced in two successive PCR steps. The Illumina HiSeq platform was used with custom primers to sequence TCR alpha and beta cDNA libraries. In the source study's methods: MiGEC was used to process raw reads and extract unique molecular identifiers, and MiXCR was used to find CDR3 positions. For each individual, recombination models were inferred using an EM algorithm with the repgenHMM and IGoR tools. Shared clonotype analysis was performed with the tcR package in R, normalizing sharing by the product of cloneset sizes. To study raw recombination without the effects of thymic and clonal selection, out-of-frame nonproductive sequences were analyzed. The raw public data were reprocessed by TCRdb itself: fastp quality trimming at Q25, MiXCR clonotype calling, in-frame beta chains only. A single entry per CDR3 protein holds the most common genes and DNA from its merged rows. None of the V and J calls come from the authors' own analysis; TCRdb made them. The sample includes roughly 1.6 million distinct CDR3 sequences, with about 32% observed a single time. The top ten hold over 0.25% of the sample.

With respect to this clonotype: The clone's antigen remains unknown. No per-base quality is available; no much larger clone lies one base away.

All donors were healthy Caucasians. CDR1 and CDR2 were assigned from the germline V gene (reference sequence) as LGHDT and YNNKEL. V sheds 1 base and J sheds 2 bases, leaving 15 bases between their ends. Taken from cysteine to phenylalanine, the CDR3 has 16 residues. Here the CDR3 DNA is all that survives: 48 bases in frame from base 1. Sequenced sample: cord blood. The sequence is built from TRBV3-1 and TRBJ2-7; TRBD1 is a possible D gene, resting on 5 matching bases. This TCR was sampled from a newborn girl in good health. The sequence in DNA is TGTGCCAGCAGCCAAGTTAACCAGGGTCCTCCCTACGAGCAGTACTTC. It is translated as CASSQVNQGPPYEQYF.